This T cell receptor (beta chain) was sequenced for a study of shared clonotypes between healthy human individuals (dated by TCRdb to the early 2020s). Some background on the complete study: A couple of women and a few men aged 18 to 49 years were included in the cohort. Per donor, leukapheresis produced somewhere between about 0.9 and 9 billion PBMCs. For each donor, three plates each were used for CD4 naive and CD4 memory, two plates were used for CD8 naive, and one plate was used for CD8 memory. To estimate repertoire size and how much clonotype sharing occurs between individuals, the study deeply sequenced the blood TCR repertoires of a handful of healthy adults. Different laboratories and diverse techniques were used to prepare libraries and sequence TCR repertoires, to increase sequencing depth and limit assay-specific biases. Findings and caveats that apply to the study as a whole: When several donors were compared, the shared fraction of clonotypes was around 5% for naive CD4, around 3.5% for naive CD8, 2.3% for memory CD4, and approximately 0.4% for memory CD8. Pairwise subsampling indicated that sequencing depth was expected to affect the degree of clonotype sharing among donors. Sampling was restricted to blood, and TCR repertoires in tissues likely differ from the TCR repertoires found in blood. Naive subsets generally had larger estimated clonotype richness than memory subsets. Incomplete sequencing was indicated by rarefaction of sorted-subset datasets, despite the large sequencing depth. The small number of donors limited the genetic and exposure-history diversity represented. Clonotypes shared by all four sorted-subset donors showed higher generation probabilities than non-shared clonotypes.

The CDR3, from cysteine to phenylalanine, totals 16 residues. Of the read, only the CDR3 DNA is kept; its 48 bases are in frame from base 1. Reading the germline V gene gives CDR1 SNHLY and CDR2 FYNNEI. Trimming takes 6 bases from V and 6 bases from J, and the germline ends sit 18 bases apart. As to this clone: Its cognate antigen has yet to be identified. Per-nucleotide qualities are absent, and no much larger clonotype sits a single base away.

Using the deep immunoSEQ assay, multiplex PCR amplified TCR CDR3 regions from genomic DNA. For each cell subset, the extracted genomic DNA was distributed evenly across all wells of several immunoSEQ 96-well plates, and each plate served as one replicate. For sorted subsets, approximately 200 ng of genomic DNA, equivalent to around 31,000 T cell genomes, went into each replicate PCR. The purified libraries were quantified using a Qubit 3.0 fluorometer, sized with a Bioanalyzer 2100, and then quantified again using the KAPA Library Quantification kit. A separate single-read 150-cycle Illumina NextSeq 550 flow cell was used to sequence each immunoSEQ 96-well plate. The authors' analysis ran thus. Because the immunoSEQ output included only junctional sequences and no quality scores, the filtering could not be the same as the filtering used for full-length reads. Sequences were annotated with PyIR, a Python wrapper for IgBLAST v1.9, using IMGT germline references to assign V/J genes and CDR3. Reads were removed for weak V/J assignments (E-value above 1e-6), missing CDR3, stop codons, out-of-frame junctions, or ambiguous translated residues. V3J clonotypes were defined as sequences sharing the same inferred V gene, J gene, and CDR3 amino acid sequence. Percentage overlap between repertoires was calculated by dividing the number of shared unique clonotypes by the size of the smaller repertoire. Repertoire richness was assessed with RTK rarefaction, the Chao1 estimator, and Recon v2.1 estimates of unobserved clonotypes. OLGA was used to compute generation probabilities for all TCRbeta clonotypes that the gDNA method yielded from a few donors. This is the immuneACCESS table as TCRdb keeps it, with only in-frame sequences that have V and J called. A part of the clones is gone; compared with another copy, unresolved V genes explain less than half, and the rest is unexplained. That table is the source of V, J and clone size, and D and trimming were worked out from the DNA. Present in this sample are under 650,000 clones, roughly 95% of which were seen just once. The top ten constitute about 0.064% of the sample.

The donors were healthy, HIV-negative adults with no recently reported acute infections or vaccinations. Every donor was a Caucasian adult living in Nashville, Tennessee, USA. CD4+ T cells were enriched by magnetic negative selection, after which naive cells were positively selected on CD45RA and the negative fraction was taken as the memory subset. Blood was obtained by leukapheresis, after which PBMCs were separated by Ficoll-Histopaque density gradient centrifugation and cryopreserved in liquid nitrogen vapor phase. Purity and quantity of every magnetically sorted T cell population were checked by analytical flow cytometry. Each sorted fraction had its genomic DNA isolated and then quantified by UV absorbance on a Nanodrop 2000c.

The sequenced material came from naive CD4+ T cells sorted from blood. In the paper's terms, the cell subset or site label means: CD45RA+ positively selected. This receptor was taken from a woman aged 30 to 39 in good health. The V and J genes are TRBV2 and TRBJ1-6; TRBD1 is possibly the D segment (5 matching bases). The CDR3 is CASRPGYFGFNSPLHF. In nucleotides, the sequence is TGTGCCAGCAGGCCAGGGTATTTTGGATTTAATTCACCCCTCCACTTT.